This T cell receptor beta chain was profiled in a study of blood T cell repertoires in COVID-19. Study summary: There were acute and convalescent COVID-19 samples, and they came from the United States, Italy and Spain. Nucleic acid was either cDNA or gDNA, and it came from T cells, B-cell-depleted T cells, or PBMCs.

Original analysis: Cell counts per sample came from amplifying reference gene primers. TCRdb's table, derived via immunoSEQ multiplex PCR, lists solely in-frame clones and lacks some. The D gene and trimming were derived from the DNA, and the V and J assignments and clone size from that table. The sample has around 620,000 clones; 85% to 90% are singletons. The sequencing sample was made of peripheral blood. The sequence came from a woman under 30 with acute or convalescent COVID-19.

CDR3 in DNA: TGCGCCAGCAGCCAAGATTATCCCCTAGACAATCAGCCCCAGCATTTT. This gives the protein CASSQDYPLDNQPQHF. The genes are TRBV4-3 and TRBJ1-5; D is undetermined. Trimming cost V 0 bases and J 3 bases, with 12 bases left between them. The CDR3 extends over 16 amino acids. Germline V CDR1 and CDR2: LGHNA, YSLEER.